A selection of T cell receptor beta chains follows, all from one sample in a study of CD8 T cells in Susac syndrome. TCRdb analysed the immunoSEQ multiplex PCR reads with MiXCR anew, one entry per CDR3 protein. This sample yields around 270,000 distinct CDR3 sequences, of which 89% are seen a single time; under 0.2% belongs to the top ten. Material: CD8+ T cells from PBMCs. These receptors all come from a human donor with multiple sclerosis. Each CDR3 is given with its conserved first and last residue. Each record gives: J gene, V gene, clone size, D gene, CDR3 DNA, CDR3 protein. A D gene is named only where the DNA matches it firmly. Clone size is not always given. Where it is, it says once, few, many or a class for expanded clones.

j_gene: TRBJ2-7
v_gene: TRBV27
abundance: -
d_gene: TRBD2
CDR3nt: TGTGCCAGCAGTTTCGGACTAGCGGGACTATACGAGCAGTACTTC
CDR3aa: CASSFGLAGLYEQYF

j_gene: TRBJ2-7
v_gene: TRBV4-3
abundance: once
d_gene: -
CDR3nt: TGCGCCAGCAGCCCTTTCGGTTGGGGCGAGCAGTACTTC
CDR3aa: CASSPFGWGEQYF

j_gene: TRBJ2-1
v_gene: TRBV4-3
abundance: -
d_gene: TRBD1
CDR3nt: TGCGCCAGCAGCCAAAATACCCCGGGACAGGGAGGTAATGAGCAGTTCTTC
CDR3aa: CASSQNTPGQGGNEQFF

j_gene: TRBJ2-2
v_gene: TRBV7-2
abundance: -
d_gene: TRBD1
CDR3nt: TGTGCCAGCAGCTCCGGACAGGGGCTAAACACCGGGGAGCTGTTTTTT
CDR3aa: CASSSGQGLNTGELFF

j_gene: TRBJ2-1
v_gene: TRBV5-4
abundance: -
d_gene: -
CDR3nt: TGTGCCGCACGCGGGCGGGTGTACAATGAGCAGTTCTTC
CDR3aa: CAARGRVYNEQFF

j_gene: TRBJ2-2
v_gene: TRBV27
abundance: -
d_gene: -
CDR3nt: TGTGCCGGAGCCCCTACGAACACCGGGGAGCTGTTTTTT
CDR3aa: CAGAPTNTGELFF

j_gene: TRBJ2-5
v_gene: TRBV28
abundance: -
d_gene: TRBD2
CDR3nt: TGTGCCAGCAGTACAATAGCGGGAGGGCCACTGGAGACCCAGTACTTC
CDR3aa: CASSTIAGGPLETQYF

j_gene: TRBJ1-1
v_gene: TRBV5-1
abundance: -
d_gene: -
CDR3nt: TGCGCCAGCAGCTTGGGGAGGGGCGCAGGGAACACTGAAGCTTTCTTT
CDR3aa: CASSLGRGAGNTEAFF

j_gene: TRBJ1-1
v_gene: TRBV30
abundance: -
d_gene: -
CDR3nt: TGTGCCTGGAGTGTCTCGTCGGGGGAAGCTTTCTTT
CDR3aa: CAWSVSSGEAFF

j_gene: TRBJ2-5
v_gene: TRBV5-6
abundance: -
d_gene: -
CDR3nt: TGTGCCAGCACCCTGGACCCACAAGAGACCCAGTACTTC
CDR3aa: CASTLDPQETQYF

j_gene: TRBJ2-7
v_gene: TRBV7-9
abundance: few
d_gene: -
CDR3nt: TGTGCCAGCAGCTTCTCTGCCTACGAGCAGTACTTC
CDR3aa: CASSFSAYEQYF

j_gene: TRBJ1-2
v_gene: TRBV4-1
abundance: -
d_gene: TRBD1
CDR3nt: TGCGCCAGCAGCCAAGATCTCGCAGGGGGCTATTATGGCTACACCTTC
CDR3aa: CASSQDLAGGYYGYTF

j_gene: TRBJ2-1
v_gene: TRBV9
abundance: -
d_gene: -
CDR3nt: TGTGCCAGCAGCGTAGTGGGGGGCAGAGACAATGAGCAGTTCTTC
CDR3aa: CASSVVGGRDNEQFF

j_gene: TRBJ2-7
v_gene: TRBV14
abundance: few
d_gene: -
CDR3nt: TGTGCCAGCAGCCCTCAGAACTCCTACGAGCAGTACTTC
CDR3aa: CASSPQNSYEQYF

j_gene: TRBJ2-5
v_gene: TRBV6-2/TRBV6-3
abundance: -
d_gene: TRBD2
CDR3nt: TGTGCCAGCAGTTACTCGATTGGCGGGGGGTCGACCCAGTACTTC
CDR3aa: CASSYSIGGGSTQYF

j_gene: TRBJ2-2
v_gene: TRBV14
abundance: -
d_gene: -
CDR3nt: TGTGCCAGCAGCCAACAGGGTTGGGCCGGGGAGCTGTTTTTT
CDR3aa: CASSQQGWAGELFF

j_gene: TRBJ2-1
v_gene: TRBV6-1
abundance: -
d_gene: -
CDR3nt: TGTGCCAGCAGTCTTGACGCCCGAGGGGCCTACAATGAGCAGTTCTTC
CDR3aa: CASSLDARGAYNEQFF

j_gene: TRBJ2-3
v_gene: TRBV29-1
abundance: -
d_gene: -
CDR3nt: TGCAGCGTTGGGACTGCCGGAGATACGCAGTATTTT
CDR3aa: CSVGTAGDTQYF

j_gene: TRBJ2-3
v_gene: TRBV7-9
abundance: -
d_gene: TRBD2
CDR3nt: TGTGCCAGCAGAGTAGCGGGACGAGCAGATACGCAGTATTTT
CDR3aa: CASRVAGRADTQYF

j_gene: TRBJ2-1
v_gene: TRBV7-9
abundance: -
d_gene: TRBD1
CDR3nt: TGTGCCAGCAGCCCGAAGACAGGGATATCCTACAATGAGCAGTTCTTC
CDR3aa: CASSPKTGISYNEQFF

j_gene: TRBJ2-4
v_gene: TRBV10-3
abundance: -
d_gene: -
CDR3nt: TGTGCCATCAGTGAGTCTGATTTACAGGGACTAGCCAAAAACATTCAGTACTTC
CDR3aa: CAISESDLQGLAKNIQYF

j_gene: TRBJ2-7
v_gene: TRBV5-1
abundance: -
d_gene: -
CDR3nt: TGCGCCAGCAGCTTGGACCGAAGATCCTACGAGCAGTACTTC
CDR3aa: CASSLDRRSYEQYF

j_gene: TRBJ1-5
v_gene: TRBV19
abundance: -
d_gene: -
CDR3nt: TGTGCCAGTAGTATAGAGGGAATTAGCAATCAGCCCCAGCATTTT
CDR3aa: CASSIEGISNQPQHF